The present T cell receptor (beta chain) was sequenced within a study of Tregs in tolerant kidney transplant recipients. Study information: The nonmyeloablative bone marrow transplants came from related graft donors, with transient mixed chimerism.

The table came from immunoSEQ multiplex PCR; TCRdb's copy has only in-frame clones and leaves some out. This table lists about 2,000 clones. The V gene lost 7 bases and the J gene lost 0 bases, with 16 bases spanning the gap. This CDR3 spans 15 amino acids. From germline, CDR1 is SQVTM and CDR2 ANQGSEA. Of note for this clone: The antigen is undetermined. The CDR3 goes on 3 residues after the read ends, and that part is filled in from the germline J gene.

After about six days with irradiated graft donor PBMCs, CFSE-labeled recipient PBMCs were FACS-sorted. This sample comprised CD4+ T cells from blood cultured with allogeneic cells, obtained before the transplant. This rearrangement joins TRBV29-1 to TRBJ1-3, with D perhaps TRBD1 (5 bases). The origin of this receptor is a human patient who received a combined kidney and bone marrow transplant. This CDR3 reads CSGSRVGNSGNTIYF. CDR3 DNA, as far as it was read: TGCAGCGGATCCAGGGTCGGTAACTCTGGAAACACC.